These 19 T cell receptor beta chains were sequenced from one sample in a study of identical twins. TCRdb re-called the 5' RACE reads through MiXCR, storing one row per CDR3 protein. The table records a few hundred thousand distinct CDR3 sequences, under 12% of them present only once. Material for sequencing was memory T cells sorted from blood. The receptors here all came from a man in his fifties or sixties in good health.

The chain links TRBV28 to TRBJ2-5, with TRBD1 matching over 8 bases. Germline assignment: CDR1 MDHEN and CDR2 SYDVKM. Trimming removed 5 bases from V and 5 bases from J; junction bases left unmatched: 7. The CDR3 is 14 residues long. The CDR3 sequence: CASSPGGSGETQYF. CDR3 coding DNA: TGTGCCAGCAGTCCAGGGGGCTCGGGGGAGACCCAGTACTTC.

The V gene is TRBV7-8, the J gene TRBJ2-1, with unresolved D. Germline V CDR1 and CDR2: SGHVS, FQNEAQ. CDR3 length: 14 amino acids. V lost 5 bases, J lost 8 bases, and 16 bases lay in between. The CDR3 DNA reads TGTGCCAGCAGCCCCGGGTTAGCCGGCTATGAGCAGTTCTTC. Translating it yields CASSPGLAGYEQFF.

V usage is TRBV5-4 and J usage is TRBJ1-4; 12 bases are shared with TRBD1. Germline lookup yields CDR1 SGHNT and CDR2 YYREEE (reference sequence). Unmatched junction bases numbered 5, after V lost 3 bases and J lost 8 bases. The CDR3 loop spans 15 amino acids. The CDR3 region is CASSWGTGGAEKLFF. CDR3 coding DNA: TGTGCCAGCAGCTGGGGGACAGGGGGCGCCGAAAAACTGTTTTTT.

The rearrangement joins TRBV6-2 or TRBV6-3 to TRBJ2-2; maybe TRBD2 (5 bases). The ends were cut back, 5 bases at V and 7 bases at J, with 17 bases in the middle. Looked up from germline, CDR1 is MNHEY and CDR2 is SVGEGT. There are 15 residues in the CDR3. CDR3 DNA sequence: TGTGCCAGCAGTCGACGCCAGGACTTCATCGGGGAGCTGTTTTTT. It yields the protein CASSRRQDFIGELFF.

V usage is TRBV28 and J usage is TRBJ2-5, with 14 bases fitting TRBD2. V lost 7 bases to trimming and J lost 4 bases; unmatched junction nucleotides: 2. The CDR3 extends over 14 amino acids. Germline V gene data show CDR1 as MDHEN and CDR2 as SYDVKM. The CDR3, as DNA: TGTGCCAGCAAGGGACTAGCGGGAGTAGAGACCCAGTACTTC. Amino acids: CASKGLAGVETQYF.

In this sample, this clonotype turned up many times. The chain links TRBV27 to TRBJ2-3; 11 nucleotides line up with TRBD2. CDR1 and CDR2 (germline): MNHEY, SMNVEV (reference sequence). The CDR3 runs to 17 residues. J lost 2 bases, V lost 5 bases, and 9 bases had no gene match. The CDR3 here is CASSRLAGSPLTDTQYF. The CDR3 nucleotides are TGTGCCAGCAGTAGACTAGCGGGGTCACCCCTCACAGATACGCAGTATTTT.

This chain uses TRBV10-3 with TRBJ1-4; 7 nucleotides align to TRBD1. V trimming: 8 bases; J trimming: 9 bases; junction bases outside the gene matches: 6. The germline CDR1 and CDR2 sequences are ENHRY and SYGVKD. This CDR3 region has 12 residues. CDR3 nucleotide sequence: TGTGCCATCGGGACAGCAAGAAAAAAACTGTTTTTT. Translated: CAIGTARKKLFF.

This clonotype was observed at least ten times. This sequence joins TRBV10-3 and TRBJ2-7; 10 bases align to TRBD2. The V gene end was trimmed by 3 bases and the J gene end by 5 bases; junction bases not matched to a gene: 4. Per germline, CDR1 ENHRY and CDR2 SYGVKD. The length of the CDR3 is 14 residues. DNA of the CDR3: TGTGCCATCAGTGAAGGACTAGCGGAACACGAGCAGTACTTC. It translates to CAISEGLAEHEQYF.

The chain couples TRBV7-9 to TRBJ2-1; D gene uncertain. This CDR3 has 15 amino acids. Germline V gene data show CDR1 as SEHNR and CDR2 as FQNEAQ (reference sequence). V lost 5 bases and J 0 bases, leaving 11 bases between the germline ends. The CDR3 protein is CASSPSRDSYNEQFF. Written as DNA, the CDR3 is TGTGCCAGCAGCCCTAGTAGGGACTCCTACAATGAGCAGTTCTTC.

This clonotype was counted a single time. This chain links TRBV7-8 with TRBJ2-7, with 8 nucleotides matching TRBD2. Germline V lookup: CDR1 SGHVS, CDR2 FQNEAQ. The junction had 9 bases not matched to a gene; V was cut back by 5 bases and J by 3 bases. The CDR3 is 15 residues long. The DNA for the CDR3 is TGTGCCAGCAGCCCAGTCCGGACTAGCTACTACGAGCAGTACTTC. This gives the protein CASSPVRTSYYEQYF.

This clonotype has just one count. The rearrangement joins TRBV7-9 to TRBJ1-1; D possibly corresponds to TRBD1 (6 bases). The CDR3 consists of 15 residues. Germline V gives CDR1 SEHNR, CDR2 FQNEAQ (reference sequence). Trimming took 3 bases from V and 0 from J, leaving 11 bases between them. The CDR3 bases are TGTGCCAGCAGCTTCTTCGAGGGGGTGAACACTGAAGCTTTCTTT. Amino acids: CASSFFEGVNTEAFF.

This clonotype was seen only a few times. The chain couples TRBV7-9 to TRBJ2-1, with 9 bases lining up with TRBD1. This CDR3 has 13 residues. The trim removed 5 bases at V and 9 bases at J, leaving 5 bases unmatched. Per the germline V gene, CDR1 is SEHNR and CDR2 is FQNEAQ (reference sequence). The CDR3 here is CASSLRQGGEQFF. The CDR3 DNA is TGTGCCAGCAGCCTTCGACAGGGGGGTGAGCAGTTCTTC.

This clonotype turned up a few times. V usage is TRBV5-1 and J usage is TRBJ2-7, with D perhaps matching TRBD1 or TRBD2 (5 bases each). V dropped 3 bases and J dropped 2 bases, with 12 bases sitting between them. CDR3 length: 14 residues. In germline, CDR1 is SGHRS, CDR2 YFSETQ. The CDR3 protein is CASSSGRPPYEQYF. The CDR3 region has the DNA TGCGCCAGCAGCTCGGGACGGCCACCCTACGAGCAGTACTTC.

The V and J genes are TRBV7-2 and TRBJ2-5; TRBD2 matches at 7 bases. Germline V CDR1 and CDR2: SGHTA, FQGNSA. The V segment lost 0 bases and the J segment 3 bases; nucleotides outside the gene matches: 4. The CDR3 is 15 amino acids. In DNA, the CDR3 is TGTGCCAGCAGCTTAGCAGGTCTAGCGGAAGAGACCCAGTACTTC. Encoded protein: CASSLAGLAEETQYF. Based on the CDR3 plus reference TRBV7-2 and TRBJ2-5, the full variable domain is GAGVSQSPSNKVTEKGKDVELRCDPISGHTALYWYRQSLGQGLEFLIYFQGNSAPDKSGLPSDRFSAERTGGSVSTLTIQRTQQEDSAVYLCASSLAGLAEETQYFGPGTRLLVL.

DNA for the CDR3: TGTGCCAGCAGCTTAAGGAACGGCGGGGGGGCCACAGATACGCAGTATTTT. Its translation is CASSLRNGGGATDTQYF. J is TRBJ2-3 and V is TRBV11-2, with 9 positions matching TRBD2. This CDR3 is 17 amino acids long. The J segment lost 2 bases and the V segment lost 2 bases, leaving 8 bases of the junction unmatched. Germline V gene sequence: CDR1 SGHAT, CDR2 FQNNGV.

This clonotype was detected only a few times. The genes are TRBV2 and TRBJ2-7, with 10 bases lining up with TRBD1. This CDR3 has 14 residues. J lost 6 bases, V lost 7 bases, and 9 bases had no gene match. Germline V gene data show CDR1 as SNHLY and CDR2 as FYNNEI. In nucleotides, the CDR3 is TGTGCCAGCAAAGAAAGGGGACAGGGGAGCGAGCAGTACTTC. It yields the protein CASKERGQGSEQYF.

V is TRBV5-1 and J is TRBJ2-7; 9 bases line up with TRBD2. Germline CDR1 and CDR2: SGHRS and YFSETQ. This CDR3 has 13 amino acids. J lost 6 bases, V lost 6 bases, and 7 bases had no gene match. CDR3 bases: TGCGCCAGCAAAATAGCGGGAGTGTCCGAGCAGTACTTC. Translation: CASKIAGVSEQYF.

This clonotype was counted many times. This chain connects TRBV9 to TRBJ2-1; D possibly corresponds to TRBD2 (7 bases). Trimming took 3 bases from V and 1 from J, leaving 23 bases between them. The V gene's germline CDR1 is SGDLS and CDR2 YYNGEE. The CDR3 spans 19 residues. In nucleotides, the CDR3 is TGTGCCAGCAGCGCGGCTATATTTGAGGGGGGGATTTCCTACAATGAGCAGTTCTTC. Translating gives CASSAAIFEGGISYNEQFF.

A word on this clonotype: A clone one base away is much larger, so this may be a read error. CDR3 loop: CASSSPTEINKKLFF. For the CDR3, the DNA is TGTGCCAGCAGTTCTCCGACAGAAATTAATAAAAAACTGTTTTTT. The chain joins TRBV27 to TRBJ1-4; D perhaps matches TRBD1 (5 bases). CDR1 and CDR2 (germline): MNHEY, SMNVEV (reference sequence). The CDR3 runs to 15 residues. The whole variable domain, filled in from reference TRBV27 and TRBJ1-4, reads EAQVTQNPRYLITVTGKKLTVTCSQNMNHEYMSWYRQDPGLGLRQIYYSMNVEVTDKGDVPEGYKVSRKEKRNFPLILESPSPNQTSLYFCASSSPTEINKKLFFGSGTQLSVL.